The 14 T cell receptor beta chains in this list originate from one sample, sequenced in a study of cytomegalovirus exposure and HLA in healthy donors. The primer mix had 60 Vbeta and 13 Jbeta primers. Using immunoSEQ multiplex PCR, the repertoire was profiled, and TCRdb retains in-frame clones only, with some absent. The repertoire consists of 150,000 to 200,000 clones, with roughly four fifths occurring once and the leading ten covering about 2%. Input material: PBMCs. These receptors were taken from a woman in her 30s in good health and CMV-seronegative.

The CDR3 coding sequence is TGTGCCAGCAGCTTAGTAGGGGTCCTCTCTCAAGAGACCCAGTACTTC. Its translation: CASSLVGVLSQETQYF. The chain recombines TRBV11-2 with TRBJ2-5; possibly TRBD1 for D (5 bases). The CDR3 is made up of 16 amino acids. V shed 1 base and J shed 2 bases, with 14 bases lying between them. Germline loops: CDR1 SGHAT, CDR2 FQNNGV.

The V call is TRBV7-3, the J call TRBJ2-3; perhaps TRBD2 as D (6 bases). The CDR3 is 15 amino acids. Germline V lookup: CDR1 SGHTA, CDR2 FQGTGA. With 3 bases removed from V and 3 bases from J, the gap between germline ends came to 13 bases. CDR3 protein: CASSFLGGSTDTQYF. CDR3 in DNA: TGTGCCAGCAGCTTCCTTGGGGGGAGTACAGATACGCAGTATTTT.

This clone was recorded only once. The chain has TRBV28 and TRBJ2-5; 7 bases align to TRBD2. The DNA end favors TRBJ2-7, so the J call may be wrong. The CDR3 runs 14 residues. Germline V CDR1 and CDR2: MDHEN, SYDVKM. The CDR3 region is CASRTGLGLVEQYF. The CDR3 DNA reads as TGTGCCAGCAGAACTGGACTAGGTTTGGTCGAGCAGTACTTC.

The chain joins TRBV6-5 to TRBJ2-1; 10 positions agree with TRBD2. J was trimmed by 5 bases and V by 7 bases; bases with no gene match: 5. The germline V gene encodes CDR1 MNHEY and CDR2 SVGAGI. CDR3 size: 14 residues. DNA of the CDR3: TGTGCCAGCACGCCGGGACTAGCGAACAATGAGCAGTTCTTC. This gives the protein CASTPGLANNEQFF.

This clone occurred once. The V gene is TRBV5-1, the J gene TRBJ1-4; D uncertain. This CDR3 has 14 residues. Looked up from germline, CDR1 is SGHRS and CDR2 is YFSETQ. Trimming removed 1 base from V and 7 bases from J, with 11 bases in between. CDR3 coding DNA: TGCGCCAGCAGCTTGTGGCAGGCTGGTGAAAAACTGTTTTTT. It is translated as CASSLWQAGEKLFF. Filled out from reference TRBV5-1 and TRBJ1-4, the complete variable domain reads KAGVTQTPRYLIKTRGQQVTLSCSPISGHRSVSWYQQTPGQGLQFLFEYFSETQRNKGNFPGRFSGRQFSNSRSEMNVSTLELGDSALYLCASSLWQAGEKLFFGSGTQLSVL.

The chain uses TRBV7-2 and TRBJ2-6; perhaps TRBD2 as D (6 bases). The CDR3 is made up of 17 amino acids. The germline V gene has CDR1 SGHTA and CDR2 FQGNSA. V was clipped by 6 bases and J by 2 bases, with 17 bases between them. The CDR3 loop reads CASRTTGGGTGANVLTF. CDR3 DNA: TGTGCCAGCAGGACTACCGGAGGAGGGACTGGGGCCAACGTCCTGACTTTC.

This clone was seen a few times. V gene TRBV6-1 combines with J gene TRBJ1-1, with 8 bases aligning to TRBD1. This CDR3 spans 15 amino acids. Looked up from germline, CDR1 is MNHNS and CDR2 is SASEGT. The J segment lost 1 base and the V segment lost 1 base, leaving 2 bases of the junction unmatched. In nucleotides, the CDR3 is TGTGCCAGCAGTGAAGGGGGGACAGGGAACACTGAAGCTTTCTTT. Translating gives CASSEGGTGNTEAFF.

In nucleotides, the CDR3 is TGCGCCAGCAGTGGAGGGCGGCGGGGCGCTACGCAGTATTTT. Its translation is CASSGGRRGATQYF. J is TRBJ2-3 and V is TRBV10-1; tentative D call: TRBD2 (6 bases). The CDR3 runs 14 residues. Germline lookup yields CDR1 WNHNN and CDR2 SYGVQD (reference sequence). V lost 4 bases, J lost 8 bases, and 16 bases lay in between.

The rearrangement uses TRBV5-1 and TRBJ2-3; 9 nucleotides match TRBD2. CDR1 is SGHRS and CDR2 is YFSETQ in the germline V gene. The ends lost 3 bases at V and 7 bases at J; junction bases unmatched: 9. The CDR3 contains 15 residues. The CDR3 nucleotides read TGCGCCAGCAGCTATAGCGGGAGCGAGCCAAATACGCAGTATTTT. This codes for CASSYSGSEPNTQYF.

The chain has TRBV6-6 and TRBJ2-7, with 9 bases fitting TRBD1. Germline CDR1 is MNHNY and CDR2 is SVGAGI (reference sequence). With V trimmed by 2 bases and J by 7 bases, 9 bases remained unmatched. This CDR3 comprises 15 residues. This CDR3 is CASSYGGQGVWEQYF. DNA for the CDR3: TGTGCCAGCAGTTACGGGGGACAGGGAGTATGGGAGCAGTACTTC.

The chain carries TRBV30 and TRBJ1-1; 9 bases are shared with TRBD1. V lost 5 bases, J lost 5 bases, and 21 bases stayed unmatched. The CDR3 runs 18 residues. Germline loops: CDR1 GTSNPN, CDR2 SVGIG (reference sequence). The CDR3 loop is CAWEKLTGGEVGVTEAFF. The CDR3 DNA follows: TGTGCCTGGGAAAAACTCACAGGGGGCGAAGTGGGTGTGACTGAAGCTTTCTTT.

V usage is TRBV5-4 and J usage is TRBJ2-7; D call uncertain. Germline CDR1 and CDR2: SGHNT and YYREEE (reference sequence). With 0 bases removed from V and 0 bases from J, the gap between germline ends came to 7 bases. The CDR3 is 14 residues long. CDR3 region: CASSLGGFSYEQYF. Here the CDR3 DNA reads TGTGCCAGCAGCTTGGGAGGATTCTCCTACGAGCAGTACTTC.

The CDR3 DNA follows: TGTGCCAGCAGTGAAGAGCGGGCCGCGGGGTACTTCCGCCAGCCCCAGCATTTT. As protein: CASSEERAAGYFRQPQHF. The chain employs TRBV6-1 and TRBJ1-5; no firm D call. The CDR3 length is 18 residues. Trimming took 1 base from V and 7 from J, leaving 23 bases between them. Germline assignment: CDR1 MNHNS and CDR2 SASEGT.

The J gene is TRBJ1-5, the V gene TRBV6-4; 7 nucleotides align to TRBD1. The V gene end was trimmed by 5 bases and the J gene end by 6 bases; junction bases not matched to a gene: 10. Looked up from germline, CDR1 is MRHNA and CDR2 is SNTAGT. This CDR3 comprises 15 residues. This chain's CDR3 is CASSHTGDRFQPQHF. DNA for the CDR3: TGTGCCAGCAGTCATACAGGGGACCGGTTTCAGCCCCAGCATTTT.